The entry that follows covers one T cell receptor (beta chain) sequence. These data originate in a study of technical replicates of blood from four donors. The CDR3 runs 13 residues. Germline V gives CDR1 SGHAT, CDR2 FQNNGV. Losses at the gene ends were 9 bases for V and 2 bases for J; bases not matched to a gene: 4. Clones were sequenced by immunoSEQ multiplex PCR, and TCRdb holds only the in-frame ones, with some missing. Among almost 85,000 clones listed, roughly 97% were seen once. The source of this sequence is a human donor in good health. The chain combines TRBV11-2 with TRBJ1-5; 7 bases are a match to TRBD1. What was sequenced was T cells isolated from PBMCs. CDR3 sequence reads: CASSTGGNQPQHF. In DNA, the CDR3 is TGTGCCAGTAGTACAGGGGGCAATCAGCCCCAGCATTTT.